This T cell receptor beta chain was captured in a study of blood T cell repertoires in COVID-19. Study-level background: PBMCs, B-cell-depleted T cells, or T cells provided the cDNA or gDNA that made up the material.

V shed 3 bases and J shed 2 bases, with 11 bases lying between them. Germline CDR1 reads MNHEY; CDR2 reads SMNVEV (reference sequence). The CDR3 contains 14 residues. As handled by the study authors: Estimated nucleated cell counts came from reference gene primer amplification. Assay used: immunoSEQ multiplex PCR; TCRdb lists only in-frame clones, some missing. V and J calls and clone size are as listed in that table; D and trimming were resolved from the DNA. The table shows 84,000 or so clones, with 80% occurring only once. The sample was peripheral blood. The chain is built from TRBV27 and TRBJ2-7; D is perhaps TRBD1 (6 bases). The sequence was collected from a woman between 35 and 50 years old with active or convalescent COVID-19. The CDR3 sequence is CASSLHRTAYEQYF. CDR3 nucleotide sequence: TGTGCCAGCAGTTTGCACAGGACAGCCTACGAGCAGTACTTC.